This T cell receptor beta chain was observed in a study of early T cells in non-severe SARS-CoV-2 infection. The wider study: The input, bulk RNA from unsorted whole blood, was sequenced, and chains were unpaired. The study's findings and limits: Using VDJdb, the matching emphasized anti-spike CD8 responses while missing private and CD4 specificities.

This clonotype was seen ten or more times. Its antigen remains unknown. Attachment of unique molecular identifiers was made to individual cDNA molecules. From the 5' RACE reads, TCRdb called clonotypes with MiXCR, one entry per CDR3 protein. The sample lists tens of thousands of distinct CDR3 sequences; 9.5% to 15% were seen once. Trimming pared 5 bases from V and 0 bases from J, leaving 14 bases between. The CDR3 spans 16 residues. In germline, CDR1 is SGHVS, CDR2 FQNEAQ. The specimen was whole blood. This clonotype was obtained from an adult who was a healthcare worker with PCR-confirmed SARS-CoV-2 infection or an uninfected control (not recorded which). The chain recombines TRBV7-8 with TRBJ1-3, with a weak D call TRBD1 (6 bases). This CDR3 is CASSPYRVVSGNTIYF. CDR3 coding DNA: TGTGCCAGCAGCCCCTACAGGGTCGTCTCTGGAAACACCATATATTTT.